This TCR beta chain was recovered during a study of CD8+CD57+ T cells in acquired aplastic anemia. Study-wide background: Sorted CD4+ and CD8+ cells gave a mean 3.2 ug DNA, range about 0.19 to 27.4 ug.

Patients picked for sequencing had shown CD8+CD57+ cell expansion detected by flow cytometry. Researchers used genomic DNA as the template to profile TCR beta VDJ and CDR3. TCRdb reprocessed the reads via MiXCR and lists one record per CDR3 protein. The profile shows around 150,000 distinct CDR3 sequences, 70% to 80% of them singletons. In the case of this clonotype: No antigen is known for it.

Study findings and constraints: Patients had twenty-nine CD8+ CDR3 sequences in common with controls (the shared set).

This CDR3 region has 11 residues. The V end lost 3 bases, the J end lost 7 bases, and 3 bases lay between the germline ends. The chain employs TRBV12-3 or TRBV12-4 and TRBJ2-2; no definite D call. The TCR sequence derives from a human donor with aplastic anemia. Sequenced input: sorted CD4+, CD8+, or CD8+CD57+ T cells (not recorded which) from PBMCs. This CDR3 reads CASSFVGELFF. The CDR3 DNA sequence: TGTGCCAGCAGTTTTGTCGGGGAGCTGTTTTTT.